This TCR beta chain was obtained from a study of OX40 agonist ivuxolimab in advanced cancers. Across the study: Patients treated during dose escalation were battling hepatocellular carcinoma, melanoma, renal cell or head and neck cancer. Among those treated, three patients had partial responses, one with hepatocellular carcinoma and two with cutaneous melanoma.

The CDR3 spans 16 residues. The V end was cut by 0 bases, the J end by 0 bases, with 9 bases between. Germline CDR1 is MNHEY and CDR2 is SVGAGI. Autoimmune disease history or systemic immunosuppression disqualified patients. Remarks on this clone: No antigen is known for it.

General study findings and limits: Expanded clones tended on average to be more numerous among CD8+ T cells than CD4+.

The assay was immunoSEQ multiplex PCR, and TCRdb's table has in-frame clones only and misses some. The table includes 100,000 or so clones, around nine tenths detected once. Sequencing was performed on CD4+ or CD8+ T cells sorted from blood, taken in a trial of the OX40 agonist ivuxolimab. The sequence was obtained from an adult with an advanced solid tumor such as melanoma, head and neck, liver or kidney cancer. The chain has TRBV6-5 and TRBJ1-3; D is undetermined. The CDR3 is CASSYSKPGSGNTIYF. In DNA, the CDR3 is TGTGCCAGCAGTTACTCGAAACCGGGCTCTGGAAACACCATATATTTT.